Here is one T cell receptor beta chain with its context. This entry comes from a study of blood T cell repertoires in COVID-19. Study details: There were acute and convalescent COVID-19 samples, and they came from the United States, Italy and Spain.

Losses at the gene ends were 8 bases for V and 4 bases for J; bases not matched to a gene: 14. This CDR3 has 17 residues. From germline, CDR1 is MNHEY and CDR2 SMNVEV (reference sequence). In the authors' workflow: By means of reference gene primer amplification, nucleated cell counts were estimated. Generated by immunoSEQ multiplex PCR, the TCRdb table keeps only in-frame clones and is missing some. V and J calls and clone size are given by that table; D and trimming were obtained from the DNA. The table includes tens of thousands of clones, 65% to 85% detected once. The sequenced sample was peripheral blood. The genes are TRBV27 and TRBJ2-1, with 10 bases aligning to TRBD2. The receptor's source is a middle-aged man with active COVID-19. This chain's CDR3 is CASATSILAGQYNEQFF. The CDR3 DNA follows: TGTGCCAGCGCAACCAGCATACTAGCGGGACAATACAATGAGCAGTTCTTC.